These 9 T cell receptor beta chains came from one sample sequenced in a study of blood T cell repertoires in COVID-19. Assay used: immunoSEQ multiplex PCR; TCRdb lists only in-frame clones, some missing. The data hold about 170,000 clones, with approximately 90% observed a single time. Sample: peripheral blood. These receptors were collected from a man in his fifties who had recovered from COVID-19.

The V gene is TRBV25-1, the J gene TRBJ2-3; D perhaps matches TRBD2 (6 bases). The length of the CDR3 is 16 residues. Per the germline V gene, CDR1 is MGHDK and CDR2 is SYGVNS. The V and J ends lost 3 bases and 6 bases respectively, with 19 bases between them. CDR3 protein: CASSDFQRERWDTQYF. The CDR3 nucleotides read TGTGCCAGCAGTGATTTCCAACGGGAGAGGTGGGATACGCAGTATTTT.

Only a few counts were recorded for this clone. The chain links TRBV7-9 to TRBJ1-4, with 7 bases lining up with TRBD1. The J segment lost 0 bases and the V segment lost 5 bases, leaving 9 bases of the junction unmatched. Germline assignment: CDR1 SEHNR and CDR2 FQNEAQ (reference sequence). The CDR3 contains 17 residues. The CDR3, as DNA: TGTGCCAGCAGCCTCGGGGACGGGACAGCAACTAATGAAAAACTGTTTTTT. It is translated as CASSLGDGTATNEKLFF.

This sequence joins TRBV5-5 and TRBJ2-7, with a possible D match to TRBD2 (5 bases). Germline V gene sequence: CDR1 SGHKS, CDR2 YYEKEE (reference sequence). The ends were cut back, 4 bases at V and 2 bases at J, with 16 bases in the middle. The CDR3 sequence is 15 residues long. The CDR3 region has the DNA TGTGCCAGCAGCCTTGCGGGTACACCGACCTACGAGCAGTACTTC. This codes for CASSLAGTPTYEQYF.

This chain joins TRBV9 and TRBJ1-1; D remains unclear. The CDR3 spans 12 residues. The V end was cut by 3 bases, the J end by 6 bases, with 9 bases between. The germline CDR1 and CDR2 sequences are SGDLS and YYNGEE. The chain's CDR3 is CASSGRGPEAFF. CDR3 DNA sequence: TGTGCCAGCAGCGGCCGGGGTCCTGAAGCTTTCTTT. Drawing the rest from reference TRBV9 and TRBJ1-1, the complete variable domain is DSGVTQTPKHLITATGQRVTLRCSPRSGDLSVYWYQQSLDQGLQFLIQYYNGEERAKGNILERFSAQQFPDLHSELNLSSLELGDSALYFCASSGRGPEAFFGQGTRLTVV.

The chain uses TRBV7-2 and TRBJ2-3; unclear D gene. Trimming shortened V by 5 bases and J by 4 bases, and 7 bases separated the two germline ends. From germline, CDR1 is SGHTA and CDR2 FQGNSA. The CDR3 has 12 residues. CDR3 in DNA: TGTGCCAGCAGCCCCGCAGCAGATACGCAGTATTTT. Amino acids: CASSPAADTQYF.

The V call is TRBV25-1, the J call TRBJ2-6, with a weak D call TRBD2 (6 bases). The CDR3 has 18 amino acids. Germline CDR1 and CDR2: MGHDK and SYGVNS. V lost 1 base and J 1 base, leaving 14 bases between the germline ends. The CDR3 DNA follows: TGTGCCAGCAGTGAATGGGGGGATCGAAGGTCTGGGGCCAACGTCCTGACTTTC. It yields the protein CASSEWGDRRSGANVLTF. Supplemented by reference TRBV25-1 and TRBJ2-6, the full variable domain reads EADIYQTPRYLVIGTGKKITLECSQTMGHDKMYWYQQDPGMELHLIHYSYGVNSTEKGDLSSESTVSRIRTEHFPLTLESARPSHTSQYLCASSEWGDRRSGANVLTFGAGSRLTVL.

The rearrangement uses TRBV2 and TRBJ2-5; 10 bases map to TRBD2. The ends lost 8 bases at V and 1 base at J; junction bases unmatched: 7. Germline V gene sequence: CDR1 SNHLY, CDR2 FYNNEI. This CDR3 is built from 15 residues. CDR3 coding DNA: TGTGCCAGCGGAGGGTCTAGCGGGAGCCAAGAGACCCAGTACTTC. This sequence encodes CASGGSSGSQETQYF.

The chain combines TRBV11-2 with TRBJ2-2; 8 bases map to TRBD1. From germline, CDR1 is SGHAT and CDR2 FQNNGV. V was pared by 3 bases and J by 1 base, with 1 base of the junction left unmatched. The CDR3 covers 15 residues. The CDR3 DNA sequence: TGTGCCAGCAGCTTTGGACAGGGGAACACCGGGGAGCTGTTTTTT. This gives the protein CASSFGQGNTGELFF.

The genes are TRBV5-4 and TRBJ1-2; D unresolved. Germline CDR1 reads SGHNT; CDR2 reads YYREEE (reference sequence). Trimming took 6 bases from V and 1 from J, leaving 16 bases between them. The CDR3 spans 15 residues. CDR3 nucleotides: TGTGCCAGCATACCGGGTCCCTCCTTTAACTATGGCTACACCTTC. Translating it yields CASIPGPSFNYGYTF.